The sequence of this TCR beta chain was determined in a study of T-cell reconstitution after alpha-beta-depleted transplantation in children. Study results and caveats: Surviving recipient T cells and intrathymic progenitors accounted for some patients' high TCRbeta diversity at day 60. Several hundred expanded graft clones reportedly gave rise to the alpha-beta T cells present about two months after transplant. Diversity and T-cell counts at one year after transplant derived mostly from new T cells.

As regards this clonotype: Its antigen remains unidentified.

As it was prepared, the TCRbeta library received unique molecular identifiers. Each CDR3 protein gets one entry after TCRdb re-called the PCR reads with MiXCR. The sample contains fewer than 85,000 distinct CDR3 sequences, roughly an eighth of which appear only once. The sequencing used PBMCs, mostly from graft donor cells, collected 180 days after TCRalphabeta/CD19-depleted stem cell transplant. The origin of this receptor is a male patient aged 2 to 9 who had a stem cell transplant for acute lymphoblastic leukemia, so the T cells may come from the graft donor.

The CDR3 is CASSYRGYEQYF. In DNA, the CDR3 is TGTGCCAGCAGCTACAGGGGCTACGAGCAGTACTTC. The chain combines TRBV7-2 with TRBJ2-7; TRBD1 matches 7 bases. Germline loops: CDR1 SGHTA, CDR2 FQGNSA. The CDR3 runs 12 residues. J gave up 3 bases and V 4 bases, and 0 bases lay outside the gene matches.